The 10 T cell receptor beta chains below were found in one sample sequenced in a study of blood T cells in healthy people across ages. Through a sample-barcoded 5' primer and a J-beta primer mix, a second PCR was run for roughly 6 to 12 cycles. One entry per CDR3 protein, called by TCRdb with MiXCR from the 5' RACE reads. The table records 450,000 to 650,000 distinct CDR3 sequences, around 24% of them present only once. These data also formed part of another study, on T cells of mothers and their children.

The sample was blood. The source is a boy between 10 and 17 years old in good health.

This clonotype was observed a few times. CDR3 coding DNA: TGTGCCAGCAGTGAATCAGGACGGATCAATGGCTACACCTTC. This codes for CASSESGRINGYTF. The chain has TRBV2 and TRBJ1-2; no definite D call. This CDR3 is 14 amino acids long. Trimming took off 2 bases at V and 6 bases at J, with 13 bases between the two ends. Germline V gives CDR1 SNHLY, CDR2 FYNNEI.

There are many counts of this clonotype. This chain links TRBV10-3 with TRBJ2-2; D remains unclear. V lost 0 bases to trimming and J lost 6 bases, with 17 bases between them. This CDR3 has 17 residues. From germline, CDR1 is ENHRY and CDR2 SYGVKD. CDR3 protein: CAISESVGRSGAGELFF. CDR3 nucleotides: TGTGCCATCAGTGAGTCCGTTGGCAGGAGTGGTGCCGGGGAGCTGTTTTTT.

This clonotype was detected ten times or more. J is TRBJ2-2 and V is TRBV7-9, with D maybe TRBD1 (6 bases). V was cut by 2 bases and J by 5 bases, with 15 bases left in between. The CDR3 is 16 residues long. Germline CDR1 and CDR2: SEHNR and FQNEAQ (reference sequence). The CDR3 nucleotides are TGTGCCAGCAGCTTAAATCCCACAGGGAGTACCGGGGAGCTGTTTTTT. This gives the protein CASSLNPTGSTGELFF.

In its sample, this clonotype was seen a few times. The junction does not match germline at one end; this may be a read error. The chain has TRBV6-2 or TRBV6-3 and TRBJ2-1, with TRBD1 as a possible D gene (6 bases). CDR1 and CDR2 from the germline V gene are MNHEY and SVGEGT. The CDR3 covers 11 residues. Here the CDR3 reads CASEQGNEQSF. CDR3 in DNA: TGTGCCAGCGAACAGGGCAATGAGCAGTCCTTC.

CDR3 residues: CASSHLIIGGAFYEQYF. In nucleotides, the CDR3 is TGCGCCAGCAGCCATTTAATAATCGGGGGGGCATTCTACGAGCAGTACTTC. The chain links TRBV4-1 to TRBJ2-7, with 8 positions matching TRBD2. The trim removed 3 bases at V and 3 bases at J, leaving 13 bases unmatched. The CDR3 covers 17 residues. CDR1 MGHRA and CDR2 YSYEKL come from the germline V gene.

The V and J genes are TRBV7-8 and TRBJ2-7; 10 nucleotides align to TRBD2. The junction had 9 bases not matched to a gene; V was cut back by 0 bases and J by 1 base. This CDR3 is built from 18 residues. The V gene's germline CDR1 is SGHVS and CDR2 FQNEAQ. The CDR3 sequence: CASSLAAGGELSSYEQYF. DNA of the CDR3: TGTGCCAGCAGCTTAGCAGCGGGGGGGGAGTTGAGTTCCTACGAGCAGTACTTC.

The CDR3 nucleotides are TGTGCCAGCAGTTATTCCCGGCGGGACCTCACAGATACGCAGTATTTT. It translates to CASSYSRRDLTDTQYF. V is TRBV6-2 or TRBV6-3 and J is TRBJ2-3; perhaps TRBD2 as D (6 bases). Trimming cost V 3 bases and J 2 bases, with 15 bases left between them. The CDR3 runs 16 residues. The germline V gene encodes CDR1 MNHEY and CDR2 SVGEGT.

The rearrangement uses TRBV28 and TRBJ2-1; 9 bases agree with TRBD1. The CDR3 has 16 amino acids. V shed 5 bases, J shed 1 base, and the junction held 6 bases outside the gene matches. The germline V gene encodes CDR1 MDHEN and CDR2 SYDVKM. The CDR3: CASSGAGTGSYNEQFF. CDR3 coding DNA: TGTGCCAGCAGTGGTGCCGGGACAGGGTCCTACAATGAGCAGTTCTTC.

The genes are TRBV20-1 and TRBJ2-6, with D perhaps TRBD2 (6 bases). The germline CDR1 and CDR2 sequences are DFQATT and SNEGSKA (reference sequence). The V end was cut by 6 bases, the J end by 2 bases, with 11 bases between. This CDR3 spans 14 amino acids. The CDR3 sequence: CSAGGATGANVLTF. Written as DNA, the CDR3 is TGCAGTGCCGGAGGGGCGACTGGGGCCAACGTCCTGACTTTC.

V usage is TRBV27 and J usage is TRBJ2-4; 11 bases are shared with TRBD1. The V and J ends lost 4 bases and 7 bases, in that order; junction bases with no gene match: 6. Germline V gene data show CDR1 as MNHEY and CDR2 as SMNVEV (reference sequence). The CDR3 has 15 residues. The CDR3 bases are TGTGCCAGCAGTTCGCAAGGGACAGGGGGTAACATTCAGTACTTC. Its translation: CASSSQGTGGNIQYF.